The subject of this entry is one T cell receptor (beta chain). Its target antigen remains unknown. Per-base quality was not reported, and no clone a single base away is much larger than it. The protocol used for the library was 5' RACE. The sequencer was a NextSeq 500. To allow correction of PCR and sequencing errors, the TCR library protocol tagged every TCR cDNA molecule with a unique molecular identifier. The study's processing was this. Decombinator tools were used for TCR identification, UMI-based error correction and CDR3 extraction. TCRs above a frequency of 2 per 1,000, corresponding to the top 1% of the tumor frequency distribution, were defined as expanded. Each repertoire was subsampled 100 times to 5,000 TCRs, after which Renyi diversity was computed with the R vegan package. To build CDR3 similarity networks, amino acid triplet string-kernel similarity was used, and CDR3s were connected when their pairwise similarity was above 0.82. TCRdb trimmed the raw reads at Q25, called clones with MiXCR and kept productive beta chains. Rows merge per CDR3 protein into single entries with the most common DNA and genes. The V and J calls reflect TCRdb's pipeline rather than the authors' work. Across this sample there are about 70,000 distinct CDR3 sequences, with 8% to 9% seen only once. The ten top clones hold less than 2% of the sample.

This sample is part of a study of spatial heterogeneity in lung cancer (dated 2019 in TCRdb). Regarding the study in general: Samples were obtained from approximately 72 patients with early-stage, untreated non-small cell lung cancer from the lung TRACERx cohort. Follow-up PBMC samples were sequenced whenever available, with a median time to follow-up of around two years after resection. TCR alpha and beta repertoires were quantitatively compared across multiple tumor regions, matched nontumor lung and blood in non-small cell lung cancer. In the raw uncorrected reads, each unique combination of TCR and UMI appeared on average more than ten times. Nonsynonymous mutation counts, determined by whole-exome sequencing of tumor tissue, were related to features of the TCR repertoire. At surgery, both alpha and beta chains were TCR-sequenced in fewer than 250 tumor regions, fewer than 65 matched nontumor lung samples and a few dozen PBMC samples. Beta-chain transcripts were consistently detected in greater numbers than alpha-chain transcripts, which likely reflects a higher abundance of beta-chain transcripts.

The time point label, as the study defines it: blood at routine non-recurrence follow-up after resection. TCR sequencing used whole RNA extracted from tumor and nontumor lung tissue, or from cryopreserved PBMC samples, without cell sorting. Patients were selected for TCR sequencing only if sufficient RNA was available from at least two tumor regions. Including cysteine and phenylalanine, the CDR3 has 13 amino acids. Only the CDR3 portion is preserved as DNA: 39 bases, with reading frame beginning at the first base. V lost 2 bases and J lost 4 bases; the stretch between them is 7 bases long. CDR1 and CDR2, per the germline V gene, are SGHNT and YENEEA. Broader findings and caveats from the paper: Additional single-cell paired TCR alpha and beta sequencing was considered necessary to confirm, at a functional level, the hypothesis that regional TCRs recognize regional mutations. Comparisons of baseline and follow-up blood repertoires included only 15 or so patients. Ubiquitous expanded tumor TCRs showed up in blood more often at tumor resection than at routine follow-up.

Sequenced here: PBMCs, sampled at follow-up. This sequence was found in a female donor with early-stage non-small cell lung cancer. The rearranged segments are TRBV11-3 and TRBJ2-3; the D gene is unclear. Here the CDR3 is given as CASSLMWADTQYF. The nucleotides read TGTGCCAGCAGCTTAATGTGGGCAGATACGCAGTATTTT.